This is a list of T cell receptor beta chains from one sample in a study of shared clonotypes between healthy human individuals. This table comes from immunoSEQ multiplex PCR, and its TCRdb copy is limited to in-frame clones, with some not included. The repertoire holds millions of clones, with 85% to 95% as singletons. Sequenced sample: naive CD8+ T cells sorted from blood. These receptors were obtained from a man aged 18-30 years in good health. The conserved cysteine and the conserved F or W are not part of the CDR3 here. The size of a clone is reported for some rows only, either as once, few or many, or as a class for expanded clones.

>NA|TRBJ1-1|TRBV5-1
ASSLQGQMNTEAF
>NA|TRBJ2-1|TRBV28
ASSLSGGSDEQF
>NA|TRBJ2-1|TRBV7-9
ASSRDREQF
>NA|TRBJ2-5|TRBV7-8
ASSLWGSGSIVETQY
>once|TRBJ2-7|TRBV19
ASSIDPLYEQY
>NA|TRBJ1-2|TRBV11-2
ASSLGEGLYGYT
>NA|TRBJ1-3|TRBV27
ASRGDSSTGNTIY
>NA|TRBJ1-2|TRBV11-2
ASSSGAGTGALPYGYT
>NA|TRBJ2-7|TRBV28
ASSSAEAYEQY
>NA|TRBJ1-5|TRBV7-2
ASSFGRGIDSNQPQH
>NA|TRBJ2-7|TRBV4-1
ASSLLPGLAGGPYEQY
>NA|TRBJ1-4|TRBV19
ASAHAYLPRTNEKLF
>NA|TRBJ1-6|TRBV25-1
ASSEQGNSPLH
>NA|TRBJ2-3|TRBV5-1
ASSHRGQGADTQY
>once|TRBJ2-1|TRBV28
ASTHARGGNEQF
>NA|TRBJ2-1|TRBV6-5
ASRGSYNEQF
>NA|TRBJ2-3|TRBV27
ASSPRGPADTQY
>NA|TRBJ2-2|TRBV28
ASSWDRERYTGELF
>NA|TRBJ2-7|TRBV4-1
ASSLEGESSYEQY
>NA|TRBJ2-7|TRBV4-1
ASSQGPLAAPYEQY
>NA|TRBJ2-5|TRBV6-5
ASRTYRDYQETQY
>NA|TRBJ2-1|TRBV6-5
ASSTYRESYNEQF
>NA|TRBJ2-5|TRBV27
ASSLQQREGPYQETQY
>once|TRBJ2-7|TRBV29-1
SVVLFAEQY
>NA|TRBJ2-5|TRBV27
ASSLSPGAKQETQY
>once|TRBJ2-3|TRBV9
ASSVEFSPGDTQY
>once|TRBJ2-7|TRBV4-1
ASSQVYPGGSSYEQY
>NA|TRBJ1-1|TRBV13
ASSLAPDRVAF
>NA|TRBJ1-1|TRBV28
ASEGGWGNTEAF
>NA|TRBJ1-1|TRBV13
ASSYPSWDTEAF
>NA|TRBJ2-2|TRBV27
ATGSGPGLLF
>NA|TRBJ2-3|TRBV9
ASSASGRASDTQY
>NA|TRBJ1-1|TRBV6-5
ASNLGPGVTEAF
>NA|TRBJ2-1|TRBV12-5
ASGRPSGNEQF
>NA|TRBJ1-2|TRBV25-1
ASRDSRNYGYT
>NA|TRBJ2-5|TRBV27
ASSFLPLAGAWETQY
>NA|TRBJ1-4|TRBV5-8
ASSLDVGTVEKLF
>NA|TRBJ2-3|TRBV2
ASPLEGRPDTQY
>NA|TRBJ2-5|TRBV4-3
ASSQGLAEPQETQY
>NA|TRBJ2-7|TRBV4-1
ASSLALGLAGQSDEQY
>NA|TRBJ2-7|TRBV10-3
AISGAGRDEQY
>NA|TRBJ1-4|TRBV19
ASSIPGATNEKLF